This T cell receptor (beta chain) was sequenced for a study of long-term antiretroviral therapy in people with HIV. This clone occurred a few times. Its antigen remains unidentified. In each sample, roughly 0.9-10 million cryopreserved PBMC were present before DNA extraction. A v3.0 immunoSEQ assay was performed at survey level. Some clones are missing from TCRdb's copy, which holds only in-frame ones; the method was immunoSEQ multiplex PCR. Here the sample spans under 30,000 clones, around 79% being singletons. Findings and caveats of the study: ART was followed by higher diversity that remained below transplant donor controls. ART adherence, viral resistance and therapy changes went unrecorded.

This receptor was taken from a young woman with HIV. The sequences come from unsorted PBMCs, collected 1.1 years before starting antiretroviral therapy.

CDR3: CASSLERGQEAFF. The CDR3 DNA is TGTGCCAGCAGCTTAGAGAGGGGGCAGGAAGCTTTCTTT. The chain couples TRBV11-2 to TRBJ1-1; 7 nucleotides align to TRBD1. The CDR3 is 13 amino acids. Germline V lookup: CDR1 SGHAT, CDR2 FQNNGV. Trimming removed 0 bases from V and 8 bases from J; junction bases left unmatched: 3.